A selection of T cell receptor beta chains follows, all from one sample in a study of identical twins. TCRdb re-called the 5' RACE reads through MiXCR, storing one row per CDR3 protein. The sample holds about 920,000 distinct CDR3 sequences, 9% to 15% seen once. This sample also appeared in a second study, on yellow fever vaccine responses in identical twins.

Sequencing was done on a sample of PBMCs. The receptors were sampled from a young woman in good health. The conserved cysteine and the conserved F or W are not part of the CDR3 here. D genes are given only for firm matches. Expanded clones get a size class; other rows say once, few or many, or leave the size out.

v_gene	j_gene	d_gene	abundance	CDR3aa
TRBV6-4	TRBJ2-3	-	many	ASSDGTLSTDTQY
TRBV19	TRBJ2-1	-	-	ASSMSAGNFGNEQF
TRBV28	TRBJ2-7	-	-	ASKRDPTLEQY
TRBV20-1	TRBJ2-1	-	few	SARDPLSEQF
TRBV6-2/TRBV6-3	TRBJ1-5	-	few	ASSYGSGQPQH
TRBV10-3	TRBJ2-1	-	few	AISEVPGTSYNEQF
TRBV5-1	TRBJ2-5	TRBD2	-	ASSPRQGLAGQETQY
TRBV7-8	TRBJ2-5	TRBD2	-	ASSYSGGYSETQY
TRBV10-3	TRBJ1-1	-	-	AISERGDNTEAF
TRBV6-1	TRBJ1-1	-	-	ASSSTLGGTEAF
TRBV27	TRBJ2-5	-	few	ASRNQETQY
TRBV19	TRBJ1-2	-	-	ASSIDTGEDYGYT
TRBV6-5	TRBJ2-7	-	few	ASSYSGGSEQY
TRBV5-1	TRBJ1-1	TRBD1	many	ASRRQGGNTEAF
TRBV25-1	TRBJ2-3	TRBD1	many	ASSEERQGHTDTQY
TRBV12-3/TRBV12-4	TRBJ2-7	TRBD1	-	ASSFLRQGQAKDLAYEQY
TRBV6-2/TRBV6-3	TRBJ1-2	TRBD1	-	ASRLLQGAGDGYT
TRBV18	TRBJ2-1	TRBD2	few	ASSPGFGGRYEQF
TRBV28	TRBJ2-5	-	-	ASSFWQPETQY
TRBV7-3	TRBJ2-1	-	-	ASSPDPTNTNEQF